This paragraph reports one T cell receptor beta chain. Its antigen is as yet unknown. The sample is drawn from a study of T cells in localized non-small cell lung cancer. V shed 3 bases and J 6 bases; nucleotides not matched to a gene: 2. From germline, CDR1 is DFQATT and CDR2 SNEGSKA (reference sequence). CDR3 length: 11 residues. Overall study results and limits: The study found T cell clonality highest in uninvolved adjacent lung, above tumor. Elevated blood T cell density was associated with longer overall survival. Researchers found a median approximately 55 of the top 100 tumor clones in adjacent lung.

The method was immunoSEQ multiplex PCR; TCRdb's version includes in-frame clones alone and lacks a portion of them. The sample comprises roughly 35,000 clones, over 80% of which are singletons, and 2.7% rests with the top ten. This specimen was peripheral blood, taken before any cancer treatment. The chain joins TRBV20-1 to TRBJ2-7, with 7 bases that match TRBD2. The receptor comes from a woman aged 35 to 70 with stage I lung adenocarcinoma. CDR3 amino acids: CSARGLPEQYF. DNA of the CDR3: TGCAGTGCTAGGGGACTACCCGAGCAGTACTTC.